The T cell receptor (beta chain) under discussion was sequenced for a study of blood T cells in healthy people across ages. Study results and limitations: A roughly linear fall in TCR beta diversity per million T cells was seen with increasing age. Aged donors had fewer naive CD4+ cells and lower diversity than long-lived donors.

Together with a sample-barcoded 5' primer, a J-beta primer mix was included in a second PCR lasting about 7 to 11 cycles. TCRdb re-called the 5' RACE reads through MiXCR, storing one row per CDR3 protein. The table includes nearly 800,000 distinct CDR3 sequences, around a quarter detected once. The donors, healthy Caucasians from Russia, were aged 6 to 90. PBMCs were isolated at a quantity of at least 7 million per sample. On this clonotype itself: No antigen is known for it.

This same sample was also part of a study on T cells of mothers and their children.

This TCR was recovered from a boy aged 5-17 years in good health. Source material: blood.

This CDR3 is CASSKSTIETQYF. The CDR3 nucleotides are TGTGCCAGCTCCAAATCGACGATAGAGACCCAGTACTTC. The V call is TRBV18, the J call TRBJ2-5, with no clear D. The CDR3 spans 13 residues. V lost 6 bases and J lost 4, with 12 bases in between. The germline gives CDR1 KGHSH, CDR2 LQKENI.